Listed here are 5 T cell receptor beta chains from one sample, sequenced in a study of blood T cells in healthy people across ages (dated by TCRdb to the mid-2010s). The receptor library was made with 5' RACE. TCRdb shows the sequencer as Illumina HiSeq 2500. A second PCR of about 7 to 12 cycles was run with a J-beta primer mix and a sample-barcoded 5' primer. Starting from the raw public reads, TCRdb applied fastp trimming at Q25, assembled clones with MiXCR and retained in-frame beta chains. Each CDR3 protein gets just one entry, which takes the most common genes and DNA from the rows behind it. This sample comprises about 970,000 distinct CDR3 sequences, 51% of them detected only once. The ten largest clones represent roughly a fifth of the sample. Specimen: blood. Source of these receptors: a woman aged 60-75 years in good health.

This chain connects TRBV10-3 to TRBJ1-1, with 9 bases aligning to TRBD1. With 7 bases clipped from V and 1 base from J, the junction kept 4 bases outside the gene matches. CDR3 size: 14 residues. Germline CDR1 reads ENHRY; CDR2 reads SYGVKD. The CDR3 coding sequence is TGTGCCATCAAGGGACAGGGACCGAACACTGAAGCTTTCTTT. Protein sequence: CAIKGQGPNTEAFF.

Only a few counts were recorded for this clonotype. The chain links TRBV13 to TRBJ2-7; TRBD2 matches 9 bases. CDR1 PRHDT and CDR2 FYEKMQ come from the germline V gene (reference sequence). The J segment lost 2 bases and the V segment lost 2 bases, leaving 4 bases of the junction unmatched. This CDR3 region has 15 residues. The CDR3 DNA is TGTGCCAGCAGCTTACCGGGACTAGCTACCTACGAGCAGTACTTC. Translation: CASSLPGLATYEQYF.

V gene TRBV3-1 combines with J gene TRBJ2-4; 7 bases agree with TRBD1. The DNA end favors TRBJ2-7, so the J call may be wrong. Germline V gene sequence: CDR1 LGHDT, CDR2 YNNKEL (reference sequence). The CDR3 consists of 14 residues. In DNA, the CDR3 is TGTGCCAGCAGCCTTTCGACAGGGAAATACGAGCAGTACTTC. Translated, it gives CASSLSTGKYEQYF.

The table lists this clonotype with a few counts. The chain is built from TRBV29-1 and TRBJ2-5; TRBD1 agrees at 9 bases. CDR1 is SQVTM and CDR2 is ANQGSEA in the germline V gene. There are 13 residues in the CDR3. The V and J ends lost 6 bases and 11 bases, in that order; junction bases with no gene match: 13. CDR3: CSVAGQGSFGQYF. In nucleotides, the CDR3 is TGCAGCGTAGCTGGACAGGGGTCTTTCGGGCAGTACTTC.

This clonotype came up once. V usage is TRBV5-1 and J usage is TRBJ2-7, with TRBD2 matching 8 bases. CDR3 length: 14 amino acids. The junction had 9 bases not matched to a gene; V was cut back by 5 bases and J by 5 bases. Germline assignment: CDR1 SGHRS and CDR2 YFSETQ. Here the CDR3 DNA reads TGCGCCAGCAGGGGCCAAGCGGGAGTCGACGAGCAGTACTTC. Protein: CASRGQAGVDEQYF.